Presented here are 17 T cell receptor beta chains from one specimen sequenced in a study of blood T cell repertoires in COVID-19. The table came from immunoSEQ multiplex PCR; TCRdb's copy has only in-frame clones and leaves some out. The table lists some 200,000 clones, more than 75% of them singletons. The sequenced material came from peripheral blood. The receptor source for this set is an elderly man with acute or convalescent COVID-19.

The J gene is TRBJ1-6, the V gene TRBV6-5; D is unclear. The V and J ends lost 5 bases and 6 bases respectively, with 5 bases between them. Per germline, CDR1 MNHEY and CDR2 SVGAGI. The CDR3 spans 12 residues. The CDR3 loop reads CASSRGNSPLHF. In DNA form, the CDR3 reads TGTGCCAGCAGTCGGGGTAATTCACCCCTCCACTTT.

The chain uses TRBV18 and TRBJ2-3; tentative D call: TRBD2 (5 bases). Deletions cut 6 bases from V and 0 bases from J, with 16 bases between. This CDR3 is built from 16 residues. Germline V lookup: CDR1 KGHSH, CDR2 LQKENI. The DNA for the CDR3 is TGTGCCAGCTCCCCATTAAGCGGAATAAGCACAGATACGCAGTATTTT. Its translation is CASSPLSGISTDTQYF.

The CDR3 here is CASSIDSGGTNTEAFF. In DNA form, the CDR3 reads TGTGCCAGTAGTATAGATTCGGGGGGGACGAACACTGAAGCTTTCTTT. The rearrangement uses TRBV19 and TRBJ1-1, with TRBD1 as a possible D gene (5 bases). The germline V gene encodes CDR1 LNHDA and CDR2 SQIVND (reference sequence). V was pared by 0 bases and J by 1 base, with 12 bases between. The CDR3 is 16 residues long.

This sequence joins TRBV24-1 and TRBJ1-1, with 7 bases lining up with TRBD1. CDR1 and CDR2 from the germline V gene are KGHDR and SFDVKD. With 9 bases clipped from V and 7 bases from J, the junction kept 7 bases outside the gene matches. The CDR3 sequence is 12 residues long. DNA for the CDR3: TGTGCCACCCTTGACAGGGTCGGTGAAGCTTTCTTT. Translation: CATLDRVGEAFF.

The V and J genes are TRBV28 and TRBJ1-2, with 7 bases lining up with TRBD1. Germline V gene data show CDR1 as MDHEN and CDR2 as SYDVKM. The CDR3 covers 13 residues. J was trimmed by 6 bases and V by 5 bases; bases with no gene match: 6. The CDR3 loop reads CASSLPQGNGYTF. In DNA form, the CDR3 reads TGTGCCAGCAGTCTCCCACAGGGGAATGGCTACACCTTC.

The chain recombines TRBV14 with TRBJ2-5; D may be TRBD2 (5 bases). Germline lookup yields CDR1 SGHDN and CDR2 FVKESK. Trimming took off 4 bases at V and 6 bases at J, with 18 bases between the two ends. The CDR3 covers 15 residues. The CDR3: CASSLPGIFGQTQYF. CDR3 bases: TGTGCCAGCAGCCTGCCCGGGATTTTCGGGCAGACCCAGTACTTC.

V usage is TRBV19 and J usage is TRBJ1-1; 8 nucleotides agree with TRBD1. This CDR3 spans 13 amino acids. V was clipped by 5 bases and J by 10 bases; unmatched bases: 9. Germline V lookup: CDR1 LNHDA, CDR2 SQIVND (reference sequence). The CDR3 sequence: CASSGGTGSPAFF. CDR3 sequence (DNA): TGTGCCAGTAGTGGCGGGACAGGAAGTCCAGCTTTCTTT.

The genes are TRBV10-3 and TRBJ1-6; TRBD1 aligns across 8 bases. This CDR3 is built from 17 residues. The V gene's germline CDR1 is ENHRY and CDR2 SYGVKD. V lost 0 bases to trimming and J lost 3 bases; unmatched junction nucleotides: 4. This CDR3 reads CAISESATGDYNSPLHF. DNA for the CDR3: TGTGCCATCAGTGAGTCGGCGACAGGGGACTATAATTCACCCCTCCACTTT.

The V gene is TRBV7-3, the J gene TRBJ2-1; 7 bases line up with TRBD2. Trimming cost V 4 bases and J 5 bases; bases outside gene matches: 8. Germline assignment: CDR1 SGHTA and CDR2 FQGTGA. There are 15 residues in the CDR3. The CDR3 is CASSSGGTTHNEQFF. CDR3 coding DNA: TGTGCCAGCAGCTCTGGAGGGACTACCCACAATGAGCAGTTCTTC.

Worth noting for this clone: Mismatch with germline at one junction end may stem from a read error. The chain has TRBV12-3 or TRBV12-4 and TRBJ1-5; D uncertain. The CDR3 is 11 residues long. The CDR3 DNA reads TGTGCCAGCAGGTTAGATTCAGCCCAGCATTTT. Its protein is CASRLDSAQHF.

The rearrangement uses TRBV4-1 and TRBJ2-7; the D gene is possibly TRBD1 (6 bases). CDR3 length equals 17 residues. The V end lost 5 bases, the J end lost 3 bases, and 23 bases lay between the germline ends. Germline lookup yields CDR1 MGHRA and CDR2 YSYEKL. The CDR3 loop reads CASSWGPGERSGYEQYF. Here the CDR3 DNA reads TGCGCCAGCAGCTGGGGGCCGGGCGAAAGGTCTGGCTACGAGCAGTACTTC.

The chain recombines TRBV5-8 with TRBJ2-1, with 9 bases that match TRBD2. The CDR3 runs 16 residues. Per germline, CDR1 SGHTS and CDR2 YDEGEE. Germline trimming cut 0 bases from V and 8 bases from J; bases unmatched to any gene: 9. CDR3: CASSLDRVRGRDEQFF. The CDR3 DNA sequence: TGTGCCAGCAGCTTGGATAGGGTTCGCGGGAGGGATGAGCAGTTCTTC. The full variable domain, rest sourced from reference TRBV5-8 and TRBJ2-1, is EAGVTQSPTHLIKTRGQQATLRCSPISGHTSVYWYQQALGLGLQFLLWYDEGEERNRGNFPPRFSGRQFPNYSSELNVNALELEDSALYLCASSLDRVRGRDEQFFGPGTRLTVL.

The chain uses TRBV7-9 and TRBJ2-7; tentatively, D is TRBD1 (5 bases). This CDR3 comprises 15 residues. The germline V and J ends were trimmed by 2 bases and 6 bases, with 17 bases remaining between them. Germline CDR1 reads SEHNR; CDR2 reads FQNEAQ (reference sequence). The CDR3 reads CASSLPSQGSSEQYF. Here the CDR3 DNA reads TGTGCCAGCAGCTTACCCTCCCAGGGCTCGAGCGAGCAGTACTTC.

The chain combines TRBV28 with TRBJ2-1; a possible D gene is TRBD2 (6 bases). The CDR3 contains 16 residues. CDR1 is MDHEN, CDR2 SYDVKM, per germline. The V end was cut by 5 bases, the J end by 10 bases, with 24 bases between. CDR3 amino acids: CASSPGGSGRAAEQFF. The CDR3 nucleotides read TGTGCCAGCAGTCCTGGGGGGAGCGGGCGGGCTGCGGAGCAGTTCTTC.

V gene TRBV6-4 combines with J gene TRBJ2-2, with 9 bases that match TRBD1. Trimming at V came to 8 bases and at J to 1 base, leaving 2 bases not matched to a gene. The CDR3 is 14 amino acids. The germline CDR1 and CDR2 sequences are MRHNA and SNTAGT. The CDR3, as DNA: TGTGCCAGCTCGGGACAGGGGAACACCGGGGAGCTGTTTTTT. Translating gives CASSGQGNTGELFF.

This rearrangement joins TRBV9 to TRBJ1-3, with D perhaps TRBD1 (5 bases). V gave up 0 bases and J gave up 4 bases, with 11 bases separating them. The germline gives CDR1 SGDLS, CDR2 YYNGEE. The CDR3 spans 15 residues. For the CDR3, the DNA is TGTGCCAGCAGCGTAGCATGGGGGGGAGGAAACACCATATATTTT. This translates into CASSVAWGGGNTIYF.

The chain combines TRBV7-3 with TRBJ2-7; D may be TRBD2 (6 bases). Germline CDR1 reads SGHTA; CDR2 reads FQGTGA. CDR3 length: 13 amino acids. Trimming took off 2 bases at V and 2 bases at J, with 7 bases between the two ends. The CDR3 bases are TGTGCCAGCAGCTTAGGGGAGGCCTACGAGCAGTACTTC. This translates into CASSLGEAYEQYF.